This entry lists 9 T cell receptor beta chains sequenced from one sample in a study of HIV-infected children after antiretroviral therapy interruption. The treatment: PENTA 11 planned treatment interruption arm or continuous ART arm. Unique molecular identifiers were included in an RNA-based 3' RACE TCR library. TCRdb called the 3' RACE reads again in MiXCR, with one record for every CDR3 protein. Altogether about 89,000 distinct CDR3 sequences are present, about 6.3% being singletons, with the ten largest covering approximately 1.2%. The starting material was CD45RA+ CD4+ T cells from PBMCs, pooled from several time points, obtained from a donor given antiretroviral therapy, either interrupted or continuous. Subset of the sample: naive CD4+ CD45RA+ CD45RO- T cells. Receptors were obtained from a pool of human donors with HIV.

The rearrangement links TRBV12-3 or TRBV12-4 to TRBJ2-5, with TRBD2 identical over 10 bases. This CDR3 region has 18 residues. Unmatched junction bases numbered 11, after V lost 4 bases and J lost 0 bases. DNA of the CDR3: TGTGCCAGCAGTTCTTTCCCCGGACTAGCGGAGTACCAAGAGACCCAGTACTTC. Its protein is CASSSFPGLAEYQETQYF.

This clonotype is judged medium-sized (0.01 to 0.1%). V and J are TRBV4-2 and TRBJ1-5; D unresolved. The CDR3 is 14 residues long. Germline V gene sequence: CDR1 LGHNA, CDR2 YNFKEQ. V shed 2 bases and J shed 0 bases, with 5 bases lying between them. CDR3 region: CASSQQNSNQPQHF. CDR3 in DNA: TGTGCCAGCAGCCAACAGAATAGCAATCAGCCCCAGCATTTT.

At least ten counts were recorded for this clonotype. The V call is TRBV9, the J call TRBJ1-1; D unclear. Germline V gene data show CDR1 as SGDLS and CDR2 as YYNGEE. The V gene lost 4 bases and the J gene lost 7 bases, with 14 bases spanning the gap. CDR3 length: 13 residues. The CDR3 spells CASSPQIRGEAFF. DNA of the CDR3: TGTGCCAGCAGCCCCCAGATCCGGGGTGAAGCTTTCTTT.

This clonotype was picked up a small number of times. V is TRBV10-1 and J is TRBJ2-7; TRBD1 matches 9 bases. CDR3 length: 14 amino acids. Germline loops: CDR1 WNHNN, CDR2 SYGVQD (reference sequence). J gave up 7 bases and V 8 bases, and 12 bases lay outside the gene matches. CDR3 amino acids: CASRRDRDLGEQYF. The CDR3 coding sequence is TGCGCCAGCCGCCGGGACAGGGATTTGGGGGAGCAGTACTTC.

This clonotype occurred many times. J is TRBJ2-7 and V is TRBV19; a possible D gene is TRBD1 (5 bases). The CDR3 spans 15 residues. V shed 3 bases and J shed 0 bases, with 12 bases lying between them. Germline V gene sequence: CDR1 LNHDA, CDR2 SQIVND (reference sequence). The CDR3 is CASSIVGHLSYEQYF. The CDR3 DNA is TGTGCCAGTAGTATCGTCGGACACCTCTCCTACGAGCAGTACTTC. Combining the CDR3 with reference TRBV19 and TRBJ2-7 gives the whole variable domain DGGITQSPKYLFRKEGQNVTLSCEQNLNHDAMYWYRQDPGQGLRLIYYSQIVNDFQKGDIAEGYSVSREKKESFPLTVTSAQKNPTAFYLCASSIVGHLSYEQYFGPGTRLTVT.

This clonotype occurred a few times. The chain combines TRBV20-1 with TRBJ2-2; D gene unclear. CDR1 and CDR2 (germline): DFQATT, SNEGSKA (reference sequence). The CDR3 has 12 amino acids. The V end lost 2 bases, the J end lost 6 bases, and 7 bases lay between the germline ends. Written as DNA, the CDR3 is TGCAGTGCTAGAACTGTGGCCGGGGAGCTGTTTTTT. Translating it yields CSARTVAGELFF.

This clonotype was counted ten times or more. The J gene is TRBJ2-3, the V gene TRBV20-1; possible D gene TRBD2, 6 bases. There are 15 residues in the CDR3. Germline V gene sequence: CDR1 DFQATT, CDR2 SNEGSKA (reference sequence). V was trimmed by 6 bases and J by 2 bases, leaving 18 bases between them. DNA for the CDR3: TGCAGTGCCCGAACTAGCTCCCGGGCCACAGATACGCAGTATTTT. Translated, it gives CSARTSSRATDTQYF.

The chain employs TRBV5-6 and TRBJ1-2; D is perhaps TRBD1 (5 bases). The germline V gene has CDR1 SGHDT and CDR2 YYEEEE. The V end was cut by 4 bases, the J end by 2 bases, with 18 bases between. The CDR3 has 16 residues. The CDR3 DNA follows: TGTGCCAGCAGCCCGGAAATGGGGGATACCAACTATGGCTACACCTTC. Its protein product is CASSPEMGDTNYGYTF.

This clonotype was picked up many times. This chain uses TRBV5-1 with TRBJ2-5, with 9 nucleotides matching TRBD1. The CDR3 sequence is 17 residues long. Germline CDR1 SGHRS, CDR2 YFSETQ. The ends lost 0 bases at V and 5 bases at J; junction bases unmatched: 11. CDR3 residues: CASSLAPGGQGTETQYF. The CDR3 region has the DNA TGCGCCAGCAGCTTGGCCCCGGGTGGACAGGGGACGGAGACCCAGTACTTC.